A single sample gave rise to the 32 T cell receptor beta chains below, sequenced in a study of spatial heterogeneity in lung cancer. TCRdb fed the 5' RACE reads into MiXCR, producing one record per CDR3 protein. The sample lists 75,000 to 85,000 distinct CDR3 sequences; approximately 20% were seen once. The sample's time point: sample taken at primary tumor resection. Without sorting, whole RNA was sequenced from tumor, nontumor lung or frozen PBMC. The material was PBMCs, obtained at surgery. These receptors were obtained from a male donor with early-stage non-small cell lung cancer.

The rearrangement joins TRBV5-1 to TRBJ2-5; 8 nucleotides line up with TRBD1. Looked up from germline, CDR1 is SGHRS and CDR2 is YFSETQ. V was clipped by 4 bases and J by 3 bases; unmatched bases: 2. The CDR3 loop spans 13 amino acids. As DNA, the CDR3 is TGCGCCAGCAGCCAGGGGGCAGAAGAGACCCAGTACTTC. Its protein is CASSQGAEETQYF.

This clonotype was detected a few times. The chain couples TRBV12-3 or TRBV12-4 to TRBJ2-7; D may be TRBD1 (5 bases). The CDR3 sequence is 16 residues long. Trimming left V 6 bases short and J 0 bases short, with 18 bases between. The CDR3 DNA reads TGTGCCAGCAGCGGGTTTCTAGGGGCTCTCTCCTACGAGCAGTACTTC. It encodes CASSGFLGALSYEQYF.

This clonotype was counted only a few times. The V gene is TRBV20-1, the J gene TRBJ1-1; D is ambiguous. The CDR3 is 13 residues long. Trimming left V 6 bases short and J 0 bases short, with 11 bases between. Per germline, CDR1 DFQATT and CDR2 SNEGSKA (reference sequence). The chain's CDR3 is CSAPRGMNTEAFF. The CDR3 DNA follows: TGCAGTGCGCCCCGCGGTATGAACACTGAAGCTTTCTTT.

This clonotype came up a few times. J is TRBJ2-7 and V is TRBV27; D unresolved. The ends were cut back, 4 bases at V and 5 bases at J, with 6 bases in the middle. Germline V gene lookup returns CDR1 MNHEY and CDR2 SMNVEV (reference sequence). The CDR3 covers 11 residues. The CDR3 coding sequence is TGTGCCAGCAGTTCCTGGAACGAGCAGTACTTC. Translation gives CASSSWNEQYF.

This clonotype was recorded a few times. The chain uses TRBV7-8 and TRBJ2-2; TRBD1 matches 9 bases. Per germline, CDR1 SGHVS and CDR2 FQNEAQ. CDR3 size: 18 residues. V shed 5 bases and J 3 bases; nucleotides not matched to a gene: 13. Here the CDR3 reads CASSMRGQGIGDTGELFF. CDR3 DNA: TGTGCCAGCAGCATGCGGGGACAGGGAATCGGCGACACCGGGGAGCTGTTTTTT.

CDR3 sequence (DNA): TGTGCCATCAGTCCAGGGTACACTGAAGCTTTCTTT. The encoded protein is CAISPGYTEAFF. The genes are TRBV10-3 and TRBJ1-1, with a weak D call TRBD1 (5 bases). The CDR3 contains 12 residues. Germline V gene lookup returns CDR1 ENHRY and CDR2 SYGVKD. Trimming removed 5 bases from V and 3 bases from J, with 7 bases in between.

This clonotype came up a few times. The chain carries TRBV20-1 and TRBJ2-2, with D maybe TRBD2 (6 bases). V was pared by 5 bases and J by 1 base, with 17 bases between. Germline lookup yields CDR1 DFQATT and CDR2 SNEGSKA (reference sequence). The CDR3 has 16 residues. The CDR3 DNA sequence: TGCAGTGCTGGCCACCCGGGACTCCAGAACACCGGGGAGCTGTTTTTT. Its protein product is CSAGHPGLQNTGELFF.

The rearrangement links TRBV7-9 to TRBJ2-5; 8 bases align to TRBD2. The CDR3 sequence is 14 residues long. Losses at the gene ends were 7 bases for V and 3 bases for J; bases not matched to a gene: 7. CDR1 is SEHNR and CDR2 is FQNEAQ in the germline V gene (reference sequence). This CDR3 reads CASTRLALKETQYF. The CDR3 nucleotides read TGTGCCAGCACCCGACTAGCGCTGAAAGAGACCCAGTACTTC.

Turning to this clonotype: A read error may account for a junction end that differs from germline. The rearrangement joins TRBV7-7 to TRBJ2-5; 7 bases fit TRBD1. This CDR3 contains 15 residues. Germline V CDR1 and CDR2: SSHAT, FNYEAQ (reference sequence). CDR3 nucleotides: TGTGCTAGCAGCCCCACAGGGGTGAAACAAGAGACCCAGTACTTC. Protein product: CASSPTGVKQETQYF.

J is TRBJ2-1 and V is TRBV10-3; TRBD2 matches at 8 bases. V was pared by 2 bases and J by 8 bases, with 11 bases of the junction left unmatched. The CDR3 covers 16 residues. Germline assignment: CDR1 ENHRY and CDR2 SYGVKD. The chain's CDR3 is CAISEESGRGDHEQFF. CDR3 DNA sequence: TGTGCCATCAGTGAGGAGTCTGGGCGGGGGGACCATGAGCAGTTCTTC.

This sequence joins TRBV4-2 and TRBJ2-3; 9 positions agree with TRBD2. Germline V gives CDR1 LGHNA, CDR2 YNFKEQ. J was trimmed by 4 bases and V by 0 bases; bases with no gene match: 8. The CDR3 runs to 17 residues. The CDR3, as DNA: TGTGCCAGCAGCCAAGATCACGGTAGCGGGAGACCAGATACGCAGTATTTT. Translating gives CASSQDHGSGRPDTQYF.

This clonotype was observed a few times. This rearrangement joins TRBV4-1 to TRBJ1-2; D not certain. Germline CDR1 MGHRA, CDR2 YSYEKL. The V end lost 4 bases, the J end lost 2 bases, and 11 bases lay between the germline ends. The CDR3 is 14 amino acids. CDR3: CASSPLRGNYGYTF. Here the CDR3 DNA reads TGCGCCAGCAGCCCCTTACGGGGAAACTATGGCTACACCTTC.

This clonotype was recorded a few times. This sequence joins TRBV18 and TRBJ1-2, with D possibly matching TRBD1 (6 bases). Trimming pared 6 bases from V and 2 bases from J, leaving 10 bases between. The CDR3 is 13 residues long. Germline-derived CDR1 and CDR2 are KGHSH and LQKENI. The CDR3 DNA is TGTGCCAGCTCCCCTACAGGGAACTATGGCTACACCTTC. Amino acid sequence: CASSPTGNYGYTF.

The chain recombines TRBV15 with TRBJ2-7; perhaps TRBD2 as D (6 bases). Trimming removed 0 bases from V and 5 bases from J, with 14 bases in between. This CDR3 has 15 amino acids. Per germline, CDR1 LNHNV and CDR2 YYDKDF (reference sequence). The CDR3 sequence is CATSRDIGGLDEQYF. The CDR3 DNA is TGTGCCACCAGCAGAGATATAGGAGGGTTGGACGAGCAGTACTTC.

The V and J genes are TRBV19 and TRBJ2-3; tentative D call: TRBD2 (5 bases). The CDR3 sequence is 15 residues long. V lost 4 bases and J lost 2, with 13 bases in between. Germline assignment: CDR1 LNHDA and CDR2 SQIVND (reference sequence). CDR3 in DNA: TGTGCCAGTAGTAGTCGGCGGGCAGACACAGATACGCAGTATTTT. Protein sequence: CASSSRRADTDTQYF.

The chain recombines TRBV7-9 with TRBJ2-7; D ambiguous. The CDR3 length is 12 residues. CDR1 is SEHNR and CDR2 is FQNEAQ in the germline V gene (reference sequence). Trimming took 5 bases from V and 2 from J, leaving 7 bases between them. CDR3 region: CASSRMAYEQYF. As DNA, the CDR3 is TGTGCCAGCAGCAGAATGGCCTACGAGCAGTACTTC.

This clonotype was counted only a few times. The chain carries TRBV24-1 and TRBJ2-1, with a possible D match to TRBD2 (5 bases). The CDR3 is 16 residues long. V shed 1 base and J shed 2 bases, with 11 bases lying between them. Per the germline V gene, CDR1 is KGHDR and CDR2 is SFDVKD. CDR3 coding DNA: TGTGCCACCAGTGATTTTCGGGGAATCACCTACAATGAGCAGTTCTTC. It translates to CATSDFRGITYNEQFF.

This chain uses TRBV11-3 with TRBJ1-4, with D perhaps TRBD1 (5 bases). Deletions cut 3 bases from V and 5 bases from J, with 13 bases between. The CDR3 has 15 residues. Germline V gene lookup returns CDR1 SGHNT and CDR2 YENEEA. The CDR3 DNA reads TGTGCCAGCAGCTTTTCGCCGGGGGAAAATGAAAAACTGTTTTTT. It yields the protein CASSFSPGENEKLFF.

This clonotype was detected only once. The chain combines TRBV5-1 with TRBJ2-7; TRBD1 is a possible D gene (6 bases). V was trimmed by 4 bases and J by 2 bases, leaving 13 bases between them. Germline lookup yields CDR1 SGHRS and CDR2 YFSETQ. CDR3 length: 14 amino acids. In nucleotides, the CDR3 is TGCGCCAGCAGCCCAGGACAGAATCCCTACGAGCAGTACTTC. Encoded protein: CASSPGQNPYEQYF.

The CDR3 protein is CAISAPQSYGYTF. CDR3 coding DNA: TGTGCCATCAGTGCCCCGCAGAGCTATGGCTACACCTTC. This chain connects TRBV10-3 to TRBJ1-2; D gene uncertain. Germline values: CDR1 ENHRY, CDR2 SYGVKD. Trimming cost V 4 bases and J 4 bases, with 10 bases left between them. The CDR3 runs 13 residues.

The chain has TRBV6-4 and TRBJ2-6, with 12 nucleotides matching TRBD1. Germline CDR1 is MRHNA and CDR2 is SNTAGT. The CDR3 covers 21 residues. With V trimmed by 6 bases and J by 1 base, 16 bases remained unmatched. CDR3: CASRELRIPGQGASGANVLTF. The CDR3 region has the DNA TGTGCCAGCAGAGAACTTCGTATTCCGGGACAGGGGGCGTCTGGGGCCAACGTCCTGACTTTC.

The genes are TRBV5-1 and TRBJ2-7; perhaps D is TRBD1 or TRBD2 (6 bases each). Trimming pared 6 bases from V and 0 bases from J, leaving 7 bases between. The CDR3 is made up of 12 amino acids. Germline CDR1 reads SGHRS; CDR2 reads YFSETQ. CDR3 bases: TGCGCCAGCACGGGGGCCTCCTACGAGCAGTACTTC. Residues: CASTGASYEQYF. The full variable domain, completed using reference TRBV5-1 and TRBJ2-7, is KAGVTQTPRYLIKTRGQQVTLSCSPISGHRSVSWYQQTPGQGLQFLFEYFSETQRNKGNFPGRFSGRQFSNSRSEMNVSTLELGDSALYLCASTGASYEQYFGPGTRLTVT.

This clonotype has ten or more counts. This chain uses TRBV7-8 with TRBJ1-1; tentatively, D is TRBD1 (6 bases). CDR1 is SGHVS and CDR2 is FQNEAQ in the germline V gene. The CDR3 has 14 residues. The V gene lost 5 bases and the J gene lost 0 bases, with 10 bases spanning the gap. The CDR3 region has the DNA TGTGCCAGCAGCAAAGACAGGCTGAACACTGAAGCTTTCTTT. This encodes CASSKDRLNTEAFF.

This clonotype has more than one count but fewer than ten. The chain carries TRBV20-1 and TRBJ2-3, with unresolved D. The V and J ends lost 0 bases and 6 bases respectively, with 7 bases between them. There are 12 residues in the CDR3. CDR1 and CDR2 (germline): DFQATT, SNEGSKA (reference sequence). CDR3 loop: CSARDGRDTQYF. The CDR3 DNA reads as TGCAGTGCTAGAGATGGAAGGGATACGCAGTATTTT.

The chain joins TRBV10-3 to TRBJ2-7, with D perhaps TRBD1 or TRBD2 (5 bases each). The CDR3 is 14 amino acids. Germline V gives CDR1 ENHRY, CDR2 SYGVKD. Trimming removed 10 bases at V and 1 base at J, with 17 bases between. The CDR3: CASCSGTESYEQYF. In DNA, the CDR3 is TGTGCCAGTTGCTCCGGGACCGAGTCCTACGAGCAGTACTTC.

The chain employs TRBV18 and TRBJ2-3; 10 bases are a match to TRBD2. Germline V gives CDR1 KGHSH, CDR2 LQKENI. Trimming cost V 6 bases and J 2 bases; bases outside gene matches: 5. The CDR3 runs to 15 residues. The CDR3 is CASSPLAGVTDTQYF. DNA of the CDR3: TGTGCCAGCTCCCCGCTAGCGGGGGTCACAGATACGCAGTATTTT.

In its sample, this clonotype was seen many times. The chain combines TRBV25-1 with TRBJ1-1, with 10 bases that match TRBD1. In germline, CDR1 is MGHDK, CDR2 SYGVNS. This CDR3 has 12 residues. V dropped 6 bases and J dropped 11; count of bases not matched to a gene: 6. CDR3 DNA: TGTGCCAGCAGCCTGGGACAGGGGACGGCTTTCTTT. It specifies CASSLGQGTAFF.

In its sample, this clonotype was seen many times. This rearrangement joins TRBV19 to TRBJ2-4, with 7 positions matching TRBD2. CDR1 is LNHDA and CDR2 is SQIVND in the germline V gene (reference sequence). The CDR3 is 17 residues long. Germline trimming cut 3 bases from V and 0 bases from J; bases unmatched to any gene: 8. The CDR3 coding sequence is TGTGCCAGTAGTATTTTCCCTAGCGGAGTAGCCAAAAACATTCAGTACTTC. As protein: CASSIFPSGVAKNIQYF.

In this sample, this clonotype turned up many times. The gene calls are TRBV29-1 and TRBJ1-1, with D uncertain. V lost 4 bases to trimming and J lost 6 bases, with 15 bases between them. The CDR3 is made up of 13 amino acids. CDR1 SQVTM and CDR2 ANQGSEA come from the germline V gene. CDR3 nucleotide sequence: TGCAGCGTTGGGGGTGGTCATGGTGCTGAAGCTTTCTTT. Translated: CSVGGGHGAEAFF.

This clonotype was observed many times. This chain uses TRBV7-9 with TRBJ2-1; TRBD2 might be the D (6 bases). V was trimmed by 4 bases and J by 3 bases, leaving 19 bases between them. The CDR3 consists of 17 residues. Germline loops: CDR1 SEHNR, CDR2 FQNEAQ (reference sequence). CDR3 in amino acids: CASSSPTVAVFYNEQFF. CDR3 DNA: TGTGCCAGCAGCTCCCCCACTGTAGCGGTGTTCTACAATGAGCAGTTCTTC.

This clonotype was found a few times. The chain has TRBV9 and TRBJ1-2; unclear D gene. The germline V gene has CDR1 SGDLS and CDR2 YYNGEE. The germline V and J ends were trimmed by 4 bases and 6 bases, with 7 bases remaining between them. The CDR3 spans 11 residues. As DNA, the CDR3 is TGTGCCAGCAGCAGGGTGGATGGCTACACCTTC. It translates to CASSRVDGYTF.

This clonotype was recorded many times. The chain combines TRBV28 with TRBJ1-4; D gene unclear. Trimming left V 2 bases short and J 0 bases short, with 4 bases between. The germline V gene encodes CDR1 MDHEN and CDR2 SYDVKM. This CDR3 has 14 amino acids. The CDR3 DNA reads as TGTGCCAGCAGTTTACGAGCAACTAATGAAAAACTGTTTTTT. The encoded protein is CASSLRATNEKLFF.